One and the same sample provided the 5 T cell receptor beta chains below, sequenced in a study of CD8+ T cells in alopecia areata. RNA was isolated and reverse transcribed to cDNA, the sequencing template. Profiling relied on immunoSEQ multiplex PCR, and the TCRdb table lists in-frame clones only, not all of them. Counted here are fewer than 200,000 clones, 59% occurring once; the ten biggest clones make up around 15%. The material was CD4+ T cells sorted from blood, obtained at week 0. These receptors all come from a human donor with alopecia areata.

The chain uses TRBV4-1 and TRBJ1-2; 8 bases agree with TRBD1. CDR3 length equals 15 residues. The germline gives CDR1 MGHRA, CDR2 YSYEKL. The V and J ends lost 4 bases and 8 bases, in that order; junction bases with no gene match: 12. The CDR3 is CASSPFSTGGEGYTF. The DNA of the CDR3 is TGCGCCAGCAGCCCCTTCTCTACAGGGGGGGAGGGCTACACCTTC.

The gene calls are TRBV30 and TRBJ2-3, with D possibly being TRBD2 (5 bases). V dropped 0 bases and J dropped 6 bases, with 16 bases sitting between them. The CDR3 spans 15 residues. CDR1 is GTSNPN and CDR2 is SVGIG in the germline V gene (reference sequence). In DNA, the CDR3 is TGTGCCTGGAGTGTATTGGCTAGCCGTCTGGATACGCAGTATTTT. Translated: CAWSVLASRLDTQYF.

This clone has just a few counts. The gene calls are TRBV15 and TRBJ1-2; 9 bases fit TRBD1. CDR3 length equals 14 residues. The J segment lost 4 bases and the V segment lost 3 bases, leaving 3 bases of the junction unmatched. The V gene's germline CDR1 is LNHNV and CDR2 YYDKDF (reference sequence). The CDR3 region is CATSSSGQGYGYTF. The CDR3 coding sequence is TGTGCCACCAGCAGCTCGGGACAGGGCTATGGCTACACCTTC.

The V gene is TRBV19, the J gene TRBJ2-1; 9 bases are shared with TRBD1. After removal of 11 bases from V and 7 bases from J, the junction contained 12 bases not matched to a gene. Germline values: CDR1 LNHDA, CDR2 SQIVND (reference sequence). The CDR3 has 14 amino acids. The CDR3 region has the DNA TGTGCCTCAAGGACGGGGACAGGGCTTAATGAGCAGTTCTTC. The encoded protein is CASRTGTGLNEQFF.

This sequence joins TRBV7-2 and TRBJ2-3; 8 bases line up with TRBD1. There are 18 residues in the CDR3. Germline values: CDR1 SGHTA, CDR2 FQGNSA. Losses at the gene ends were 5 bases for V and 2 bases for J; bases not matched to a gene: 15. CDR3 DNA sequence: TGTGCCAGCAGCCCAAATCAGGCACAGGGGGGTTTCACAGATACGCAGTATTTT. As protein: CASSPNQAQGGFTDTQYF.